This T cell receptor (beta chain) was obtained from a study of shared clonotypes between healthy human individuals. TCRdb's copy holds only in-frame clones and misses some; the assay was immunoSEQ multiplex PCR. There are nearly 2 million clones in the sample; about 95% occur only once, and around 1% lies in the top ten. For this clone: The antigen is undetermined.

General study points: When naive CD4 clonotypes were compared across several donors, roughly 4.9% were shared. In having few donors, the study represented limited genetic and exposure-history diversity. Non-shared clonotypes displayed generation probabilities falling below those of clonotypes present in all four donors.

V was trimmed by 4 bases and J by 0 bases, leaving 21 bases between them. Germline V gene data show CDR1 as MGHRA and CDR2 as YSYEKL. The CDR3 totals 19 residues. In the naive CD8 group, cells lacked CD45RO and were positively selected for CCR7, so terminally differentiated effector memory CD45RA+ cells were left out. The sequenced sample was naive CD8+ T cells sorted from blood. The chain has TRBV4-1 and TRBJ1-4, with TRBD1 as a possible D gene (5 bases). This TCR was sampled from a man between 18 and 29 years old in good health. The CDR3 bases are TGCGCCAGCAGCCCCGGCGGGGCGGAGCTTTTTGCAACTAATGAAAAACTGTTTTTT. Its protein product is CASSPGGAELFATNEKLFF.